This T cell receptor beta chain was identified in a study of cytomegalovirus exposure and HLA in healthy donors. Points from the study as a whole: Most sequenced TCRs were rare (though some public TCRs occurred in many donors). Across all donors, roughly uniform sequencing depth was an assumption of the presence/absence analyses.

The CDR3 is 14 amino acids. Everyone who donated was a healthy bone marrow donor. Points on this clone: No antigen is known for it.

The PCR made use of 60 Vbeta and 13 Jbeta primers. In the original workflow: Per a later analysis, the number of unique TCR beta chains was roughly 87 million, of which around 9.9 million were shared. The repertoire was sequenced with immunoSEQ multiplex PCR; TCRdb's copy has only in-frame clones and lacks some. The V and J calls and clone size come from that table; D and trimming were worked out from the DNA. The table records fewer than 100,000 clones, 7.5% to 8.5% of them present only once. The specimen was PBMCs. The chain combines TRBV21-1 with TRBJ2-1; the table's D call, TRBD2, was not checked against the DNA. TRBV21-1 is deemed a pseudogene. The receptor's source is a man aged 50 to 59 in good health and CMV-seronegative. CDR3 amino acids: CASSKVYLRIEQFF. DNA for the CDR3: TGTGCCAGCAGCAAAGTCTACTTGCGGATAGAGCAGTTCTTC.